The next 16 T cell receptor beta chains were all read from a single sample in a study of shared T cell receptors in the human thymus. Produced via immunoSEQ multiplex PCR; TCRdb's table is partial and in-frame only. The sample lists hundreds of thousands of clones; approximately 83% were seen once. Separately, the same data were catalogued under a study of human thymus T cells.

The specimen was thymocytes. These receptors came from a girl under three years old with a congenital heart defect.

This chain connects TRBV7-8 to TRBJ1-1; 8 nucleotides align to TRBD1. The CDR3 is made up of 17 amino acids. The V and J ends lost 5 bases and 2 bases, in that order; junction bases with no gene match: 13. Looked up from germline, CDR1 is SGHVS and CDR2 is FQNEAQ. As DNA, the CDR3 is TGTGCCAGCAGCCCAAGGACAGGGAAAAGGGTTAACACTGAAGCTTTCTTT. Amino acid sequence: CASSPRTGKRVNTEAFF.

This clone came up once. The genes are TRBV11-2 and TRBJ2-7; D may be TRBD2 (5 bases). This CDR3 has 19 amino acids. Germline V gene sequence: CDR1 SGHAT, CDR2 FQNNGV. The ends were cut back, 2 bases at V and 4 bases at J, with 27 bases in the middle. CDR3: CASSLIPTSGSRFPYEQYF. The CDR3 nucleotides are TGTGCCAGCAGCTTAATTCCTACGTCGGGGTCCCGCTTTCCTTACGAGCAGTACTTC.

This chain uses TRBV5-4 with TRBJ1-2, with a tentative D call TRBD1 (5 bases). This CDR3 region has 16 residues. V was cut by 4 bases and J by 7 bases, with 23 bases left in between. Germline V gene data show CDR1 as SGHNT and CDR2 as YYREEE (reference sequence). DNA for the CDR3: TGTGCCAGCAGCCCAAAGAACGGGGCGGGGCCCCTTGGCTACACCTTC. This codes for CASSPKNGAGPLGYTF.

This clone came up once. The CDR3 sequence: CASSSGHLSYEQYF. The CDR3 region has the DNA TGCGCCAGCAGCTCCGGACACCTCTCCTACGAGCAGTACTTC. V usage is TRBV5-1 and J usage is TRBJ2-7; D is possibly TRBD1 (5 bases). The CDR3 sequence is 14 residues long. Germline V gene sequence: CDR1 SGHRS, CDR2 YFSETQ. V was pared by 3 bases and J by 0 bases, with 10 bases between.

This chain links TRBV19 with TRBJ1-1; no reliable D call. The V gene lost 3 bases and the J gene lost 6 bases, with 14 bases spanning the gap. CDR1 LNHDA and CDR2 SQIVND come from the germline V gene (reference sequence). The CDR3 length is 14 residues. This CDR3 reads CASSIGSVKAEAFF. In nucleotides, the CDR3 is TGTGCCAGTAGTATTGGCAGCGTTAAGGCTGAAGCTTTCTTT.

The rearrangement joins TRBV6-1 to TRBJ2-7; 8 bases match TRBD1. The CDR3 spans 15 residues. Germline values: CDR1 MNHNS, CDR2 SASEGT. The V and J ends lost 0 bases and 2 bases, in that order; junction bases with no gene match: 3. Written as DNA, the CDR3 is TGTGCCAGCAGTGAAGCTTGGACAGGGACCTACGAGCAGTACTTC. Translation gives CASSEAWTGTYEQYF.

The CDR3 DNA sequence: TGCGCCAGCAGCCTCACAGGGGAGGCAGGTCAGCCCCAGCATTTT. It encodes CASSLTGEAGQPQHF. This chain joins TRBV5-1 and TRBJ1-5; 7 bases map to TRBD1. The length of the CDR3 is 15 residues. Germline loops: CDR1 SGHRS, CDR2 YFSETQ. J lost 6 bases, V lost 4 bases, and 10 bases had no gene match.

This chain joins TRBV19 and TRBJ1-1, with 7 bases identical to TRBD1. This CDR3 spans 14 amino acids. J was trimmed by 2 bases and V by 3 bases; bases with no gene match: 3. The germline gives CDR1 LNHDA, CDR2 SQIVND (reference sequence). The CDR3 DNA is TGTGCCAGTAGTATTAGGACAGGTAACACTGAAGCTTTCTTT. Translated: CASSIRTGNTEAFF.

The chain is built from TRBV6-4 and TRBJ1-2, with TRBD1 matching over 7 bases. The CDR3 is made up of 15 amino acids. Germline CDR1 reads MRHNA; CDR2 reads SNTAGT. Trimming took 5 bases from V and 8 from J; bases not matched to a gene: 14. CDR3 sequence (DNA): TGTGCCAGCAGTCCACAGGGGCCGGGATTTGGAGGCTACACCTTC. Translation: CASSPQGPGFGGYTF.

The V and J genes are TRBV15 and TRBJ1-1; no clear D. This CDR3 is built from 16 residues. Between the trimmed V and J ends, which lost 4 bases and 0 bases, there was a span of 15 bases. Germline lookup yields CDR1 LNHNV and CDR2 YYDKDF (reference sequence). The DNA for the CDR3 is TGTGCCACCAGCACCCCAAGCGATATGGTGAACACTGAAGCTTTCTTT. Residues: CATSTPSDMVNTEAFF. The full variable domain, completed using reference TRBV15 and TRBJ1-1, is DAMVIQNPRYQVTQFGKPVTLSCSQTLNHNVMYWYQQKSSQAPKLLFHYYDKDFNNEADTPDNFQSRRPNTSFCFLDIRSPGLGDTAMYLCATSTPSDMVNTEAFFGQGTRLTVV.

This chain links TRBV19 with TRBJ2-1; D call uncertain. This CDR3 is built from 16 residues. The germline V gene has CDR1 LNHDA and CDR2 SQIVND (reference sequence). Trimming pared 5 bases from V and 3 bases from J, leaving 17 bases between. The CDR3 spells CASSPRRHSGYNEQFF. CDR3 coding DNA: TGTGCCAGTAGTCCAAGACGGCATTCAGGCTACAATGAGCAGTTCTTC.

V is TRBV2 and J is TRBJ2-4; D is unclear. V was clipped by 7 bases and J by 1 base, with 14 bases between them. The CDR3 runs 15 residues. Germline V gives CDR1 SNHLY, CDR2 FYNNEI. The CDR3 protein is CASTNSLVAKNIQYF. The CDR3 coding sequence is TGTGCCAGCACCAACTCTTTAGTGGCCAAAAACATTCAGTACTTC.

The chain couples TRBV2 to TRBJ1-3; D perhaps matches TRBD1 (5 bases). Germline V gene data show CDR1 as SNHLY and CDR2 as FYNNEI. The length of the CDR3 is 11 residues. Trimming pared 7 bases from V and 4 bases from J, leaving 5 bases between. The CDR3 region has the DNA TGTGCCAGCAACAGGGGAAACACCATATATTTT. Translated, it gives CASNRGNTIYF.

This clone was counted between two and nine times. This same CDR3 is encoded by further DNA sequences in the sample. The genes are TRBV5-1 and TRBJ2-7, with 9 bases aligning to TRBD1. CDR1 and CDR2 (germline): SGHRS, YFSETQ. V was pared by 0 bases and J by 5 bases, with 9 bases of the junction left unmatched. CDR3 length: 16 residues. The CDR3 bases are TGCGCCAGCAGCTTGGTGGTAGGACAGGGGTGCCACGAGCAGTACTTC. The encoded protein is CASSLVVGQGCHEQYF.

This chain uses TRBV28 with TRBJ1-1; 8 bases agree with TRBD1. The junction had 5 bases not matched to a gene; V was cut back by 8 bases and J by 12 bases. The CDR3 spans 10 residues. Per the germline V gene, CDR1 is MDHEN and CDR2 is SYDVKM. The CDR3 here is CASGQGATFF. Written as DNA, the CDR3 is TGTGCCAGCGGCCAGGGGGCGACTTTCTTT.

The chain joins TRBV2 to TRBJ1-5; tentatively, D is TRBD1 (6 bases). CDR3 length: 18 residues. V was trimmed by 6 bases and J by 5 bases, leaving 26 bases between them. Germline assignment: CDR1 SNHLY and CDR2 FYNNEI. The CDR3 DNA reads as TGTGCCAGCAGCACCCCTGACAGGCTCGGTAATATGGATCAGCCCCAGCATTTT. Encoded protein: CASSTPDRLGNMDQPQHF.